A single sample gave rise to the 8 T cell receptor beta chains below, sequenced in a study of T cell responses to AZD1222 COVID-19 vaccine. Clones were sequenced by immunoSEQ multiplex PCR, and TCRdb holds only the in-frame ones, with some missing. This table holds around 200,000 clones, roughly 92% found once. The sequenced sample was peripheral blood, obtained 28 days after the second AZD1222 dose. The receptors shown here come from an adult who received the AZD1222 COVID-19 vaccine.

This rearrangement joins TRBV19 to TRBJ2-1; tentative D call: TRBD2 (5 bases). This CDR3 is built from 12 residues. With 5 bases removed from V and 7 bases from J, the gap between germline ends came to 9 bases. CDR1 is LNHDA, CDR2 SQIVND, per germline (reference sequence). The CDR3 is CASSDWRNEQFF. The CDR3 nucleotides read TGTGCCAGTAGTGACTGGAGGAATGAGCAGTTCTTC.

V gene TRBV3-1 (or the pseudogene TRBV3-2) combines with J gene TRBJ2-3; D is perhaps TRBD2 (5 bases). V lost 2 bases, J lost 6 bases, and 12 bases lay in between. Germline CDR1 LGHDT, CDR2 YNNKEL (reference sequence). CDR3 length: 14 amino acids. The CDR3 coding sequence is TGTGCCAGCAGCCAACGCCTAGCATCTGATACGCAGTATTTT. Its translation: CASSQRLASDTQYF.

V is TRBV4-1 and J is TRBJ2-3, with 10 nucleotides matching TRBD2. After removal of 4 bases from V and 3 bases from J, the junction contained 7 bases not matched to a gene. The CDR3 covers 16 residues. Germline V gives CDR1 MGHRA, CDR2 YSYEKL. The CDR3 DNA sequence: TGCGCCAGCAGCCCACCTAGCGGGGGATTGACAGATACGCAGTATTTT. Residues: CASSPPSGGLTDTQYF.

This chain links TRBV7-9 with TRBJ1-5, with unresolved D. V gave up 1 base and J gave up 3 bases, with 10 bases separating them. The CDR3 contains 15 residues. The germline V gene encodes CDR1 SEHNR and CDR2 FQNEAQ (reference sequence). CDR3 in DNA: TGTGCCAGCAGCTTAGGAGGGAGGGACAATCAGCCCCAGCATTTT. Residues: CASSLGGRDNQPQHF.

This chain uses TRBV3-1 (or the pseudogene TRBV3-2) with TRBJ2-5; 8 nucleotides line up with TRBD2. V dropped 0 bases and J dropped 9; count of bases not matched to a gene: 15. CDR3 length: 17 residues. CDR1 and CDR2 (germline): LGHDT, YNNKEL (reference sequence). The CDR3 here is CASSQESRELAVGAQYF. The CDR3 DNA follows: TGTGCCAGCAGCCAAGAATCTAGAGAACTAGCGGTTGGGGCCCAGTACTTC.

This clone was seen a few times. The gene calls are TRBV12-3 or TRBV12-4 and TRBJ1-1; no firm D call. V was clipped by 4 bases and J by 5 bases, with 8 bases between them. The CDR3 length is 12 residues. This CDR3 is CASSYHRTEAFF. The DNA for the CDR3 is TGTGCCAGCAGTTACCATAGAACTGAAGCTTTCTTT.

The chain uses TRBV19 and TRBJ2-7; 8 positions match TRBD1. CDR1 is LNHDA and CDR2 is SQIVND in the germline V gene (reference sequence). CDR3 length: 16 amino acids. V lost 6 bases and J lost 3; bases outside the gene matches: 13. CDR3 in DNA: TGTGCCAGTAGGCCCCGACTGGGACAGGCGATCTACGAGCAGTACTTC. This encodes CASRPRLGQAIYEQYF.

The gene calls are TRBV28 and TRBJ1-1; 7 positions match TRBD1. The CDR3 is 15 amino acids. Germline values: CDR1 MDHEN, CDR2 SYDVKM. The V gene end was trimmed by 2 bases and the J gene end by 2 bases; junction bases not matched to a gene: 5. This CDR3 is CASSLVVGGNTEAFF. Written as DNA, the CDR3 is TGTGCCAGCAGTTTAGTGGTAGGGGGCAACACTGAAGCTTTCTTT.